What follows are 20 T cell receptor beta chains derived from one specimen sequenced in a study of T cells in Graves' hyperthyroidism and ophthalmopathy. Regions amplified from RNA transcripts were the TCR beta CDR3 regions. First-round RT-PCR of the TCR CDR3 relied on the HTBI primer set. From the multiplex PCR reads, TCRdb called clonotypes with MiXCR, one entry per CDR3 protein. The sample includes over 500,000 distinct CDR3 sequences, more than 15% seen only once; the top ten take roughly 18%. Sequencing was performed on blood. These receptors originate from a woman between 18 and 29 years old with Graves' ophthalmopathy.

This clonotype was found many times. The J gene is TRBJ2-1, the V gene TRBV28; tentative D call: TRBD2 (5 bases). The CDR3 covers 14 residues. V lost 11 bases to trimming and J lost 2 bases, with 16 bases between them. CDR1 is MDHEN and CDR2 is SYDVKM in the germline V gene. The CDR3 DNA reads TGTGCCGCGGGCCTACCCAGCACCTACAATGAGCAGTTCTTC. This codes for CAAGLPSTYNEQFF.

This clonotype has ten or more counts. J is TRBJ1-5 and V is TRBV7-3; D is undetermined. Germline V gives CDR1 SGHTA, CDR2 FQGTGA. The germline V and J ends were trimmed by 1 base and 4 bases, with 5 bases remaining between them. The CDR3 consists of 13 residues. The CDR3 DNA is TGTGCCAGCAGCTTAAACGAGAATCAGCCCCAGCATTTT. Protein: CASSLNENQPQHF.

CDR3 sequence: CASSPLGGGLAGGSVESYEQYF. In nucleotides, the CDR3 is TGTGCCAGCAGCCCCCTCGGGGGTGGACTAGCGGGAGGCTCGGTGGAGTCCTACGAGCAGTACTTC. This chain connects TRBV7-3 to TRBJ2-7; 14 nucleotides line up with TRBD2. The CDR3 is 22 residues long. With 5 bases clipped from V and 1 base from J, the junction kept 22 bases outside the gene matches. Germline CDR1 and CDR2: SGHTA and FQGTGA.

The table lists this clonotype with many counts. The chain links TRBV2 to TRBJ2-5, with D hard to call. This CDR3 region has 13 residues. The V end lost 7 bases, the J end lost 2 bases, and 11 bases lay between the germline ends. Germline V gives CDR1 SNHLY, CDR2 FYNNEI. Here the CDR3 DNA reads TGTGCCAGCAATGGACCGGAACAAGAGACCCAGTACTTC. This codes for CASNGPEQETQYF.

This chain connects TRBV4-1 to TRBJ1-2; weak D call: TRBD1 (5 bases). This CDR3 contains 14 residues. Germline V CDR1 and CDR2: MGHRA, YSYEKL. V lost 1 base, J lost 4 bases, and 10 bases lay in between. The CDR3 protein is CASSQGETGYGYTF. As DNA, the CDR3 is TGCGCCAGCAGCCAAGGGGAAACAGGCTATGGCTACACCTTC.

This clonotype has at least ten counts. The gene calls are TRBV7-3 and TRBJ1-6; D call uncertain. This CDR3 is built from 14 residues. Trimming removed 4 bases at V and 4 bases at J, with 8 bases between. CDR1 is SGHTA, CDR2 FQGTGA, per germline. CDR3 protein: CASSSDGYNSPLHF. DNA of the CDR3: TGTGCCAGCAGCTCGGACGGTTATAATTCACCCCTCCACTTT.

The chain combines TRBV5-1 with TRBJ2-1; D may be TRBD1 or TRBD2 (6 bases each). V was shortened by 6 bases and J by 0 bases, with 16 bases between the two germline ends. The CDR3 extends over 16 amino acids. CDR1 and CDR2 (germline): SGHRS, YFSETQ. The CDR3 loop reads CASTGAGAGSYNEQFF. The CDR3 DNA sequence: TGCGCCAGCACGGGGGCAGGGGCGGGCTCCTACAATGAGCAGTTCTTC.

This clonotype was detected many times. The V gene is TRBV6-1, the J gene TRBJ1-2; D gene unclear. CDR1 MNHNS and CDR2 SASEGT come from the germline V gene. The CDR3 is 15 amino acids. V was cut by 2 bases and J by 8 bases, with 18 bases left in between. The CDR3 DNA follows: TGTGCCAGCAGTGAACAAGAGTCGGCGGTTGCGGGCTACACCTTC. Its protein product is CASSEQESAVAGYTF.

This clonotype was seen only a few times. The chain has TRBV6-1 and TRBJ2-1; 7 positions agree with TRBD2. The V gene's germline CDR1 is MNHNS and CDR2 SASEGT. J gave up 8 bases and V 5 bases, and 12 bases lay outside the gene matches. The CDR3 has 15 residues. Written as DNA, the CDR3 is TGTGCCAGCAGTTCACCAGCGGGAAGTCCGTATGAGCAGTTCTTC. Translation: CASSSPAGSPYEQFF.

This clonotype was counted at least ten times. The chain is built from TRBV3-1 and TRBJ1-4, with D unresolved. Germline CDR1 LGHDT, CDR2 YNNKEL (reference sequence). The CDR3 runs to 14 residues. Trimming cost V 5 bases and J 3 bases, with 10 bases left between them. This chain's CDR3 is CASSKRAPNEKLFF. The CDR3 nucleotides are TGTGCCAGCAGCAAGCGGGCCCCTAATGAAAAACTGTTTTTT.

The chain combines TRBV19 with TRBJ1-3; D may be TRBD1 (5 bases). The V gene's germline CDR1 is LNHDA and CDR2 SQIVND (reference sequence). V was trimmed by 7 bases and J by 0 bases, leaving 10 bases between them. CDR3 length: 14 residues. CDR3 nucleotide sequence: TGTGCCAGTACGGACACCAGCTCTGGAAACACCATATATTTT. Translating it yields CASTDTSSGNTIYF.

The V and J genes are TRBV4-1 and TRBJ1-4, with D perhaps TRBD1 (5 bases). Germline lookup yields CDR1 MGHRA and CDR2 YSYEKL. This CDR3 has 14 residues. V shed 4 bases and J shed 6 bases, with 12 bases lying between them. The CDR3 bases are TGCGCCAGCAGCCCCTTAGGGACCCATGAAAAACTGTTTTTT. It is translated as CASSPLGTHEKLFF.

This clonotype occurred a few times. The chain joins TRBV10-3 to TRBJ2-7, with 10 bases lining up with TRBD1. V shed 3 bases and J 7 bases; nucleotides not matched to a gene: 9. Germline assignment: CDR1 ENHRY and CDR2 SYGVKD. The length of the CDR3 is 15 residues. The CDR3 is CAISDRDRGSDEQYF. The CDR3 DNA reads TGTGCCATCAGTGATAGGGACAGGGGATCGGATGAGCAGTACTTC.

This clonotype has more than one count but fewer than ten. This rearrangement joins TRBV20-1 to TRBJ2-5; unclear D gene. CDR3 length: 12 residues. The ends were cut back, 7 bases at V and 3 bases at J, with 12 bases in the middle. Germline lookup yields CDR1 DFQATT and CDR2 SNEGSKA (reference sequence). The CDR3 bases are TGCAGTGTCGGCCAGCAAGAAGAGACCCAGTACTTC. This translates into CSVGQQEETQYF.

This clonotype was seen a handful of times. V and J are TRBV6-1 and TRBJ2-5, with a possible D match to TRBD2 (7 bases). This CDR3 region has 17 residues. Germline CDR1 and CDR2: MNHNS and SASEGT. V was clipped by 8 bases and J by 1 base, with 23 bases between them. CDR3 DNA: TGTGCCAGCTCCCCAGAGGTGGGCGGGGGCCTCCAAGAGACCCAGTACTTC. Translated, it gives CASSPEVGGGLQETQYF.

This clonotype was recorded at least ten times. DNA of the CDR3: TGCAGTGCTAGTTCGTCACTGACAGGTTCCTACAATGAGCAGTTCTTC. It codes for CSASSSLTGSYNEQFF. This sequence joins TRBV20-1 and TRBJ2-1; D is possibly TRBD1 (6 bases). This CDR3 has 16 residues. Germline V gives CDR1 DFQATT, CDR2 SNEGSKA (reference sequence). Trimming left V 3 bases short and J 1 base short, with 16 bases between.

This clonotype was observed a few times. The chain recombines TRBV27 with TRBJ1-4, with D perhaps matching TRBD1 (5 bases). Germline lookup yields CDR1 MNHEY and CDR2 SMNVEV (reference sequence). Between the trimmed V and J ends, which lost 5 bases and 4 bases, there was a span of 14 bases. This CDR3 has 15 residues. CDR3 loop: CASSGGYGGNEKLFF. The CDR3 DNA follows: TGTGCCAGCAGTGGGGGATACGGGGGTAATGAAAAACTGTTTTTT.

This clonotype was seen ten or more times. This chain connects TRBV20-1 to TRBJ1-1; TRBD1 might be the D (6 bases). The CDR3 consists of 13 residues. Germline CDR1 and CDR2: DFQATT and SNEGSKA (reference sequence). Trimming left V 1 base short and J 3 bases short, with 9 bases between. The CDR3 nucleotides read TGCAGTGCTAGAGGCGGGGGGCACACTGAAGCTTTCTTT. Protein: CSARGGGHTEAFF.

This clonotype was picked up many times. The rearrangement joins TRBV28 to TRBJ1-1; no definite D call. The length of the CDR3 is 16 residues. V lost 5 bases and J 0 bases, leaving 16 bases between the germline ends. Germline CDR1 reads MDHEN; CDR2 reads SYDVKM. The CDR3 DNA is TGTGCCAGCAGTCCGGTCGGGGAGAGGCTGAACACTGAAGCTTTCTTT. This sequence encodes CASSPVGERLNTEAFF. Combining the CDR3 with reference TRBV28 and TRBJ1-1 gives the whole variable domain DVKVTQSSRYLVKRTGEKVFLECVQDMDHENMFWYRQDPGLGLRLIYFSYDVKMKEKGDIPEGYSVSREKKERFSLILESASTNQTSMYLCASSPVGERLNTEAFFGQGTRLTVV.

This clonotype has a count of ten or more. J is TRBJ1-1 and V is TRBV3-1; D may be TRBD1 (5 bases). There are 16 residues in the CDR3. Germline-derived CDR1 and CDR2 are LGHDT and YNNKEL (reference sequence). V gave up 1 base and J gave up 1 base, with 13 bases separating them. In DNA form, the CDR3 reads TGTGCCAGCAGCCAAGTCGCCGGACACCCGAACACTGAAGCTTTCTTT. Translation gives CASSQVAGHPNTEAFF. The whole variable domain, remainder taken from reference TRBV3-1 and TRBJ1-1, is DTAVSQTPKYLVTQMGNDKSIKCEQNLGHDTMYWYKQDSKKFLKIMFSYNNKELIINETVPNRFSPKSPDKAHLNLHINSLELGDSAVYFCASSQVAGHPNTEAFFGQGTRLTVV.